The 14 T cell receptor beta chains below come from one sample, sequenced in a study of cytomegalovirus exposure and HLA in healthy donors. Primers for the PCR totalled 60 Vbeta and 13 Jbeta. The protocol was immunoSEQ multiplex PCR, while the TCRdb copy is restricted to in-frame clones and leaves out a portion. The table lists about 120,000 clones, roughly 80% of them singletons, with roughly 1.5% in the top ten. Sequenced sample: PBMCs. Source of these receptors: a woman aged 18 to 35 in good health and CMV-seronegative.

This chain joins TRBV19 and TRBJ1-5; TRBD1 aligns across 7 bases. The germline gives CDR1 LNHDA, CDR2 SQIVND (reference sequence). V lost 4 bases, J lost 11 bases, and 17 bases stayed unmatched. CDR3 length: 16 amino acids. CDR3 DNA: TGTGCCAGTAGTACCCCCGGGAGACAGGGTCGGTTGGCCCAGCATTTT. Translating it yields CASSTPGRQGRLAQHF.

The CDR3 loop reads CASSVEGAMVNEQFF. The CDR3 DNA reads TGTGCCAGCAGCGTAGAAGGGGCTATGGTCAATGAGCAGTTCTTC. V is TRBV9 and J is TRBJ2-1, with D possibly matching TRBD1 (5 bases). Per germline, CDR1 SGDLS and CDR2 YYNGEE. The ends were cut back, 0 bases at V and 6 bases at J, with 13 bases in the middle. CDR3 length: 15 amino acids.

This chain joins TRBV5-6 and TRBJ2-1; no firm D call. Trimming left V 1 base short and J 8 bases short, with 7 bases between. The CDR3 covers 12 residues. CDR1 is SGHDT, CDR2 YYEEEE, per germline. The CDR3 nucleotides are TGTGCCAGCAGCTTGTTTTTCTATGAGCAGTTCTTC. Protein sequence: CASSLFFYEQFF. The whole variable domain, remainder taken from reference TRBV5-6 and TRBJ2-1, is DAGVTQSPTHLIKTRGQQVTLRCSPKSGHDTVSWYQQALGQGPQFIFQYYEEEERQRGNFPDRFSGHQFPNYSSELNVNALLLGDSALYLCASSLFFYEQFFGPGTRLTVL.

The chain recombines TRBV9 with TRBJ1-2; a weak D match, TRBD1 (5 bases). Trimming cost V 6 bases and J 4 bases, with 22 bases left between them. Germline lookup yields CDR1 SGDLS and CDR2 YYNGEE. The CDR3 runs to 16 residues. This chain's CDR3 is CASTPSQGHRPYGYTF. CDR3 bases: TGTGCCAGCACCCCCTCGCAAGGACACCGGCCCTATGGCTACACCTTC.

The DNA for the CDR3 is TGTGCCAGCAGCCCCCGGGTTGAGTCTGAAGCTTTCTTT. This sequence encodes CASSPRVESEAFF. The chain employs TRBV11-2 and TRBJ1-1, with no clear D. Germline CDR1 is SGHAT and CDR2 is FQNNGV. Trimming pared 5 bases from V and 6 bases from J, leaving 13 bases between. The length of the CDR3 is 13 residues.

This chain links TRBV27 with TRBJ2-6; the match to TRBD2 covers 7 bases. Germline V gene sequence: CDR1 MNHEY, CDR2 SMNVEV (reference sequence). The V segment lost 5 bases and the J segment 1 base; nucleotides outside the gene matches: 2. The CDR3 has 15 amino acids. The CDR3 loop reads CASSPGGSGANVLTF. The CDR3 coding sequence is TGTGCCAGCAGTCCCGGGGGGTCTGGGGCCAACGTCCTGACTTTC.

This clone appeared a single time. The chain is built from TRBV11-1 and TRBJ2-5; 11 bases are shared with TRBD2. The CDR3 is 18 residues long. J lost 6 bases, V lost 6 bases, and 18 bases had no gene match. Germline V gene data show CDR1 as SGHAT and CDR2 as FQDESV (reference sequence). The CDR3 bases are TGTGCCAGCAGTCCCGGGACTAGCGGTTGCCTCCTCGCGAAGACCCAGTACTTC. Encoded protein: CASSPGTSGCLLAKTQYF.

V is TRBV2 and J is TRBJ2-5; unclear D gene. This CDR3 has 12 amino acids. Germline CDR1 is SNHLY and CDR2 is FYNNEI. V was pared by 5 bases and J by 5 bases, with 9 bases between. CDR3 nucleotide sequence: TGTGCCAGCAGTTTTAATGAGGAGACCCAGTACTTC. It codes for CASSFNEETQYF.

The V gene is TRBV25-1, the J gene TRBJ2-4, with D maybe TRBD2 (6 bases). V lost 7 bases and J 2 bases, leaving 21 bases between the germline ends. CDR3 length: 17 amino acids. Per the germline V gene, CDR1 is MGHDK and CDR2 is SYGVNS. This chain's CDR3 is CASTPNEWRGPKNIQYF. CDR3 DNA: TGTGCCAGCACCCCGAATGAGTGGAGGGGACCCAAAAACATTCAGTACTTC.

The chain couples TRBV5-5 to TRBJ2-1; the D is unclear. The CDR3 is 13 residues long. V lost 5 bases to trimming and J lost 2 bases, with 8 bases between them. Germline V lookup: CDR1 SGHKS, CDR2 YYEKEE (reference sequence). CDR3 nucleotide sequence: TGTGCCAGCAGGTTTGGGCCCTACAATGAGCAGTTCTTC. Its translation is CASRFGPYNEQFF.

CDR3 sequence: CASSIDSLGGGSTDTQYF. In DNA form, the CDR3 reads TGTGCCAGTAGTATAGATTCCTTAGGCGGGGGAAGCACAGATACGCAGTATTTT. The chain carries TRBV19 and TRBJ2-3, with 7 nucleotides matching TRBD2. Germline values: CDR1 LNHDA, CDR2 SQIVND (reference sequence). The CDR3 length is 18 residues. V shed 0 bases and J 0 bases; nucleotides not matched to a gene: 9.

The chain has TRBV9 and TRBJ1-2; D is unresolved. The V gene's germline CDR1 is SGDLS and CDR2 YYNGEE. V dropped 4 bases and J dropped 6 bases, with 16 bases sitting between them. There are 14 residues in the CDR3. The CDR3 DNA reads TGTGCCAGCAGCACCCAGTGGGGAGGAGATGGCTACACCTTC. It codes for CASSTQWGGDGYTF. Based on the CDR3 plus reference TRBV9 and TRBJ1-2, the full variable domain is DSGVTQTPKHLITATGQRVTLRCSPRSGDLSVYWYQQSLDQGLQFLIQYYNGEERAKGNILERFSAQQFPDLHSELNLSSLELGDSALYFCASSTQWGGDGYTFGSGTRLTVV.

This clone was detected only a few times. The chain uses TRBV4-2 and TRBJ2-1; weak D call: TRBD2 (6 bases). Germline lookup yields CDR1 LGHNA and CDR2 YNFKEQ. The CDR3 is made up of 15 amino acids. The ends were cut back, 6 bases at V and 8 bases at J, with 20 bases in the middle. This CDR3 is CASSYTPGEPHEQFF. The CDR3 DNA sequence: TGTGCCAGCAGTTACACTCCGGGGGAGCCGCATGAGCAGTTCTTC.

This clone has just a few counts. This rearrangement joins TRBV9 to TRBJ2-3; no clear D gene. V lost 4 bases, J lost 6 bases, and 12 bases lay in between. Germline V lookup: CDR1 SGDLS, CDR2 YYNGEE. The CDR3 has 13 residues. Here the CDR3 DNA reads TGTGCCAGCAGCTCGGTCACCACGGATACGCAGTATTTT. Amino acid sequence: CASSSVTTDTQYF. The full variable domain, in which reference TRBV9 and TRBJ2-3 provide the parts outside the CDR3, is DSGVTQTPKHLITATGQRVTLRCSPRSGDLSVYWYQQSLDQGLQFLIQYYNGEERAKGNILERFSAQQFPDLHSELNLSSLELGDSALYFCASSSVTTDTQYFGPGTRLTVL.